These T cell receptor beta chains were read from a single sample in a study of control samples from healthy donors and cancer patients. The protocol was immunoSEQ multiplex PCR, while the TCRdb copy is restricted to in-frame clones and leaves out a portion. The table lists 100,000 to 150,000 clones, about 87% of them singletons. The specimen was blood. The receptors were gathered from a man aged 60 to 69 in good health. CDR3s include the opening cysteine and the closing phenylalanine or tryptophan. A D gene is named only where the DNA matches it firmly. Expanded clones get a size class; other rows say once, few or many, or leave the size out.

D | J | size | V | length | DNA | CDR3
NA | TRBJ1-1 | NA | TRBV4-2 | 15 | TGTGCCAGCAGCCACCCACGGGGCGGGGGAGCTGAAGCTTTCTTT | CASSHPRGGGAEAFF
TRBD1 | TRBJ2-7 | NA | TRBV5-1 | 14 | TGCGCCAGCAGCAGTCGGGACAGGACCTACGAGCAGTACTTC | CASSSRDRTYEQYF
NA | TRBJ2-2 | NA | TRBV6-1 | 14 | TGTGCCAGCAGTGAAGTTCGGGGGTCCGGGGAGCTGTTTTTT | CASSEVRGSGELFF
NA | TRBJ1-5 | NA | TRBV18 | 15 | TGTGCCAGCTCTCGGGCAGGGACCTCAAATCAGCCCCAGCATTTT | CASSRAGTSNQPQHF
NA | TRBJ2-2 | NA | TRBV19 | 14 | TGTGCCAGTAGTATGGGACCCAAGATGGGGGAGCTGTTTTTT | CASSMGPKMGELFF
TRBD2 | TRBJ2-3 | NA | TRBV6-5 | 12 | TGTGCCAGCAGTCCGACTAGCGATACGCAGTATTTT | CASSPTSDTQYF
NA | TRBJ1-2 | NA | TRBV28 | 12 | TGTGCCGGGGGCACTCATAGCTATGGCTACACCTTC | CAGGTHSYGYTF
TRBD1 | TRBJ1-1 | few | TRBV3-1/TRBV3-2 | 14 | TGTGCCAGCAGCCATCAGGGGGCTAACACTGAAGCTTTCTTT | CASSHQGANTEAFF
NA | TRBJ2-1 | NA | TRBV7-2 | 14 | TGTGCCAGCAGCCCTCCCGGCTATTACAATGAGCAGTTCTTC | CASSPPGYYNEQFF
TRBD1 | TRBJ1-1 | NA | TRBV7-2 | 16 | TGTGCCAGCAGCTTCGGACAGGGGGCCCTGAACACTGAAGCTTTCTTT | CASSFGQGALNTEAFF
NA | TRBJ2-7 | NA | TRBV28 | 16 | TGTGCCAGCAGTTTATGGAGTACAGGGCAACTCTACGAGCAGTACTTC | CASSLWSTGQLYEQYF
NA | TRBJ2-2 | NA | TRBV5-1 | 15 | TGCGCCAGCAGCTCCCGGGTCTCGAACACCGGGGAGCTGTTTTTT | CASSSRVSNTGELFF
NA | TRBJ2-5 | NA | TRBV5-1 | 15 | TGCGCCAGCAGCTTGAATTCCAGGGCCCCAGAGACCCAGTACTTC | CASSLNSRAPETQYF
NA | TRBJ1-4 | NA | TRBV25-1 | 13 | TGTGCCAGCGGGCCGGCTTTGAATGAAAAACTGTTTTTT | CASGPALNEKLFF
NA | TRBJ2-7 | few | TRBV28 | 15 | TGTGCCAGCAGTACTTCCACAAGCGGATCCTACGAGCAGTACTTC | CASSTSTSGSYEQYF
TRBD1 | TRBJ1-1 | few | TRBV25-1 | 15 | TGTGCCAGCACCCCCAGGGAGGACAGGGGGGCTGAAGCTTTCTTT | CASTPREDRGAEAFF
NA | TRBJ2-2 | once | TRBV7-9 | 16 | TGTGCCAGCAGCTCACCCGCAGGGTTTGACACCGGGGAGCTGTTTTTT | CASSSPAGFDTGELFF
NA | TRBJ1-1 | NA | TRBV5-1 | 13 | TGCGCCAGCCGTCCAGGGTTGGACACTGAAGCTTTCTTT | CASRPGLDTEAFF
NA | TRBJ2-3 | NA | TRBV4-2 | 16 | TGTGCCAGCAGCCAAGAATTAACGATCGCCACAGATACGCAGTATTTT | CASSQELTIATDTQYF
TRBD2 | TRBJ2-3 | NA | TRBV19 | 18 | TGTGCCAGTAGTATCAAAAGCGGGGGGGCAGTTGTCACAGATACGCAGTATTTT | CASSIKSGGAVVTDTQYF
TRBD1 | TRBJ2-2 | NA | TRBV4-3 | 15 | TGCGCCAGCAGCCAACACGAGGGGGCGACCGGGGAGCTGTTTTTT | CASSQHEGATGELFF
TRBD1 | TRBJ1-1 | NA | TRBV7-2 | 14 | TGTGCCAGCAGTTCGGGACAGATGAACACTGAAGCTTTCTTT | CASSSGQMNTEAFF
NA | TRBJ1-5 | NA | TRBV12-3/TRBV12-4 | 13 | TGTGCCAGCAGTTTTAGTGGCAATCAGCCCCAGCATTTT | CASSFSGNQPQHF
NA | TRBJ1-5 | few | TRBV30 | 12 | TGTGCCTGGAGTAGGGCGGGTCAGCCCCAGCATTTT | CAWSRAGQPQHF
NA | TRBJ1-1 | NA | TRBV20-1 | 11 | TGCAGTGCTAAAGAGAACACTGAAGCTTTCTTT | CSAKENTEAFF
NA | TRBJ2-3 | NA | TRBV7-2 | 15 | TGTGCCAGCAGCTTAGACTTATTGAGGACAGATACGCAGTATTTT | CASSLDLLRTDTQYF
NA | TRBJ2-7 | NA | TRBV10-1 | 14 | TGCGCCAGCAGTGTGGGACCTACCTCCTACGAGCAGTACTTC | CASSVGPTSYEQYF
TRBD1 | TRBJ2-7 | once | TRBV6-5 | 15 | TGTGCCAGCAGTAGACCTCCGGGACAGGGCAACGAGCAGTACTTC | CASSRPPGQGNEQYF
NA | TRBJ1-2 | NA | TRBV5-1 | 16 | TGCGCCAGCAGCCCCCGACCACCTGAGGGGAACTATGGCTACACCTTC | CASSPRPPEGNYGYTF
NA | TRBJ2-7 | NA | TRBV6-5 | 14 | TGTGCCAGCACCCCGGGGGCCCGAGCCTACGAGCAGTACTTC | CASTPGARAYEQYF
NA | TRBJ2-7 | NA | TRBV10-2 | 14 | TGCGCCAGCAGTGAATTGGGGGCATCTTACGAGCAGTACTTC | CASSELGASYEQYF
NA | TRBJ1-6 | NA | TRBV19 | 13 | TGTGCCAGTAGTCCCCGCTTTGATTCACCCCTCCACTTT | CASSPRFDSPLHF
TRBD1 | TRBJ2-2 | NA | TRBV6-2/TRBV6-3 | 15 | TGTGCCAGCAGTTATGGGACAGTAAACACCGGGGAGCTGTTTTTT | CASSYGTVNTGELFF
NA | TRBJ1-2 | NA | TRBV21-1 | 15 | TGTGCCAGCAGCAACCACAGGGGCGCTAACTATGGCTACACCTTC | CASSNHRGANYGYTF
TRBD2 | TRBJ2-3 | NA | TRBV7-2 | 16 | TGTGCCAGCAGCTACGAGCGGGGGGCCCGCACAGATACGCAGTATTTT | CASSYERGARTDTQYF
TRBD1 | TRBJ1-3 | NA | TRBV14 | 14 | TGTGCCAGCAGCCTCGGGACAGCGGGTATCACCATATATTTT | CASSLGTAGITIYF
NA | TRBJ1-4 | NA | TRBV28 | 17 | TGTGCCAGCAGTTTATGGGGACTGGATCAGGATAATGAAAAACTGTTTTTT | CASSLWGLDQDNEKLFF
NA | TRBJ1-4 | NA | TRBV5-8 | 13 | TGTGCCAGCAGCGGGGGACTTAATGAAAAACTGTTTTTT | CASSGGLNEKLFF
TRBD2 | TRBJ2-3 | NA | TRBV7-8 | 16 | TGTGCCAGCAGCTTACGGGCGGGGGGGATCACAGATACGCAGTATTTT | CASSLRAGGITDTQYF
NA | TRBJ1-1 | NA | TRBV3-1/TRBV3-2 | 14 | TGTGCCAGCAGCCAAGAGGGGGTTTTCACTGAAGCTTTCTTT | CASSQEGVFTEAFF
TRBD1 | TRBJ1-2 | NA | TRBV27 | 13 | TGTGCCAGCAGTTTGCAGGGGGATCATGGCTACACCTTC | CASSLQGDHGYTF
NA | TRBJ1-2 | NA | TRBV27 | 15 | TGTGCCAGCCCTCACTCCACGCGAGCTAACTATGGCTACACCTTC | CASPHSTRANYGYTF
NA | TRBJ1-2 | NA | TRBV25-1 | 11 | TGTGCCAGCAGTGAGGACAGCGGCTACACCTTC | CASSEDSGYTF
NA | TRBJ1-2 | NA | TRBV5-4 | 15 | TGTGCCAGCAGCTATGGGCAGGTGACGGTCGGGGGCTACACCTTC | CASSYGQVTVGGYTF
NA | TRBJ2-3 | NA | TRBV5-4 | 13 | TGTGCCAGCAGCTTGGTTTACACAGATACGCAGTATTTT | CASSLVYTDTQYF
TRBD2 | TRBJ2-1 | once | TRBV19 | 17 | TGTGCCAGTAGTATCGACCTAGCGGGGGTCCGCTACAATGAGCAGTTCTTC | CASSIDLAGVRYNEQFF
NA | TRBJ1-3 | few | TRBV19 | 11 | TGTGCCAGTAGTCTGAGAAACACCATATATTTT | CASSLRNTIYF
TRBD1 | TRBJ2-3 | NA | TRBV5-4 | 16 | TGTGCCAGCAGCTTGGGTGGGACAGGAAGCACAGATACGCAGTATTTT | CASSLGGTGSTDTQYF
TRBD1 | TRBJ1-5 | NA | TRBV28 | 16 | TGTGCCAGCAGTTTCCCAGACAGGGCTCCTAATCAGCCCCAGCATTTT | CASSFPDRAPNQPQHF
NA | TRBJ2-3 | NA | TRBV7-3 | 15 | TGTGCCAGCAGCTTAACCGGTCTTAGCACAGATACGCAGTATTTT | CASSLTGLSTDTQYF
NA | TRBJ2-7 | NA | TRBV27 | 14 | TGTGCCAGCAGTTCCCACCCCACTGCCTACGAGCAGTACTTC | CASSSHPTAYEQYF
NA | TRBJ1-4 | NA | TRBV19 | 15 | TGTGCCAGTAGTCCACAGGGATCGATCAATGAAAAACTGTTTTTT | CASSPQGSINEKLFF